This paragraph reports one T cell receptor (beta chain). Its cognate antigen is unknown. This entry comes from a study of early T cells in non-severe SARS-CoV-2 infection. Study context: RNA in bulk from unsorted whole blood was sequenced, and chains were unpaired.

Whole-study findings and limits: CD4 and private specificities were missed by VDJdb matching, which favored anti-spike CD8 responses.

From germline, CDR1 is MNHNS and CDR2 SASEGT. The V end was cut by 5 bases, the J end by 6 bases, with 17 bases between. This CDR3 spans 15 amino acids. Researchers tagged individual cDNA molecules with unique molecular identifiers. TCRdb reprocessed the 5' RACE reads via MiXCR and lists one record per CDR3 protein. Of tens of thousands of distinct CDR3 sequences listed, 9.5% to 15% are singletons. V is TRBV6-1 and J is TRBJ2-1, with a possible D match to TRBD1 (7 bases). Sequences were obtained from whole blood. The clonotype originates from an adult who was a healthcare worker with PCR-confirmed SARS-CoV-2 infection or an uninfected control (not recorded which). The CDR3 DNA follows: TGTGCCAGCAGTTCCGGGCCCAGGGGGGTCAATGAGCAGTTCTTC. It specifies CASSSGPRGVNEQFF.